What follows describes a single T cell receptor beta chain. Its antigen remains unidentified. Time point defined: week 47, end of study. Topical imiquimod accompanied each vaccine dose, which consisted of 300 ug of mutant IDH1 20-mer peptide. TCRdb's copy holds only in-frame clones and misses some; the assay was immunoSEQ multiplex PCR. The table shows almost 95,000 clones, with about 90% occurring only once. These data come from a study of a mutant IDH1 vaccine in newly diagnosed glioma. V lost 0 bases and J lost 5; bases outside the gene matches: 7. The CDR3 extends over 17 amino acids. Per germline, CDR1 SGHRS and CDR2 YFSETQ.

J is TRBJ2-3 and V is TRBV5-1, with TRBD2 identical over 12 bases. This specimen was PBMCs, taken from a glioma patient whose treatment included an IDH1 peptide vaccine. The receptor comes from a woman in her forties or fifties with glioma. The CDR3 sequence: CASSLELAGGPKDTQYF. In DNA, the CDR3 is TGCGCCAGCAGCTTGGAGCTAGCGGGAGGGCCGAAAGATACGCAGTATTTT.